Described below is a single TCR beta chain sequence and its context. Its target is unknown. This entry comes from a study of T cells expressing NK-cell markers. For the study at large: One of the eight sequenced donors was seronegative, whereas the other seven were HCMV-seropositive. General observations from the study: Each of 5 to 7 donors carried dominant NKG2C+ clonotypes accounting for about 1.0-7.0% of CD8+ T cells.

TCRdb re-called the 5' RACE reads and catalogs CDR3 proteins one per entry, DNA excluded. The repertoire shows about 160,000 distinct CDR3 sequences; the top ten hold about 18%. This CDR3 contains 14 residues. Germline loops: CDR1 KGHDR, CDR2 SFDVKD. The sample consisted of blood T cells: a sorted CD56 or NKG2C T cell subset, CD4+ or CD8+ T cells, or bulk PBMC T cells (not recorded which). The chain links TRBV24-1 to TRBJ2-7; without DNA, the TCRdb call of TRBD1 cannot be checked. The origin of this receptor is a woman aged 18-69 years in good health. CDR3 sequence reads: CATSDPGQGDEQYF.